This T cell receptor beta chain derives from a study of shared clonotypes between healthy human individuals. Overall study findings and caveats: Few donors limited the genetic and exposure-history diversity represented.

Study processing details: There were no quality scores in the junction-only immunoSEQ sequences, so filtering differed. Sequencing used immunoSEQ multiplex PCR; TCRdb keeps in-frame clones, though not all of them. The DNA gave D and trimming, while V, J and clone size come from that table. The sample has 1.5 million to 2.5 million clones; about 95% are singletons. Naive CD8 cells were CD45RO-negative, positively selected for CCR7, excluding terminally differentiated effector memory CD45RA+ cells. V dropped 0 bases and J dropped 6 bases, with 15 bases sitting between them. The CDR3 spans 15 residues. Germline V CDR1 and CDR2: ENHRY, SYGVKD. Details on this clone: Its antigen is not known.

Input material: naive CD8+ T cells sorted from blood. The chain is built from TRBV10-3 and TRBJ2-7, with D possibly matching TRBD2 (5 bases). The receptor's source is a man aged 18 to 30 in good health. Written as DNA, the CDR3 is TGTGCCATCAGTGAGTCGAGGGCCCCTTCGGGCGAGCAGTACTTC. Protein: CAISESRAPSGEQYF.